The 24 T cell receptor beta chains in this list originate from one sample, sequenced in a study of shared clonotypes between healthy human individuals. The naive CD8 subset, CD45RO-negative cells positively selected for CCR7, excluded terminally differentiated effector memory CD45RA+ cells. The repertoire was sequenced with immunoSEQ multiplex PCR; TCRdb's copy has only in-frame clones and lacks some. The profile shows about 550,000 clones, roughly 95% of them singletons. Sequencing used naive CD8+ T cells sorted from blood. These receptor sequences come from a woman aged 30 to 39 in good health.

The chain recombines TRBV6-1 with TRBJ2-7; 7 bases align to TRBD1. V lost 5 bases, J lost 4 bases, and 8 bases stayed unmatched. CDR3 size: 14 residues. Germline loops: CDR1 MNHNS, CDR2 SASEGT. The CDR3 DNA sequence: TGTGCCAGCAGTCCCGTGGGACAGTCTTACGAGCAGTACTTC. Translation gives CASSPVGQSYEQYF.

The V call is TRBV28, the J call TRBJ1-1; the D gene is possibly TRBD1 (6 bases). Germline V gene data show CDR1 as MDHEN and CDR2 as SYDVKM. This CDR3 comprises 14 residues. V lost 5 bases and J lost 5, with 15 bases in between. This CDR3 is CASSITGFGTEAFF. Here the CDR3 DNA reads TGTGCCAGCAGTATAACAGGGTTCGGGACTGAAGCTTTCTTT.

This clone was seen just once. V and J are TRBV9 and TRBJ1-2; D uncertain. The CDR3 contains 11 residues. CDR1 is SGDLS, CDR2 YYNGEE, per germline. Trimming took off 4 bases at V and 8 bases at J, with 9 bases between the two ends. The DNA for the CDR3 is TGTGCCAGCAGCTCCACAAAGGGCTACACCTTC. Encoded protein: CASSSTKGYTF.

Only one count was recorded for this clone. The genes are TRBV5-1 and TRBJ1-5, with unresolved D. Germline V gives CDR1 SGHRS, CDR2 YFSETQ. Trimming removed 0 bases at V and 7 bases at J, with 23 bases between. The CDR3 extends over 18 amino acids. CDR3 nucleotides: TGCGCCAGCAGCTTGGGTATCCTAGCCCCCTGCTGTGACCAGCCCCAGCATTTT. This sequence encodes CASSLGILAPCCDQPQHF.

The chain couples TRBV27 to TRBJ1-4; 9 bases line up with TRBD1. Looked up from germline, CDR1 is MNHEY and CDR2 is SMNVEV (reference sequence). This CDR3 contains 14 residues. J gave up 3 bases and V 6 bases, and 2 bases lay outside the gene matches. Here the CDR3 reads CASSRTGANEKLFF. Here the CDR3 DNA reads TGTGCCAGCAGCCGGACAGGGGCTAATGAAAAACTGTTTTTT.

The rearrangement links TRBV9 to TRBJ2-2; 9 positions match TRBD2. The ends lost 0 bases at V and 4 bases at J; junction bases unmatched: 10. This CDR3 region has 18 residues. Germline V gene lookup returns CDR1 SGDLS and CDR2 YYNGEE. The CDR3 loop reads CASSVVGGVAGATGELFF. In DNA, the CDR3 is TGTGCCAGCAGCGTAGTGGGTGGGGTAGCGGGAGCCACCGGGGAGCTGTTTTTT.

CDR3 bases: TGTGCCAGCAGCTTAGTCGCTAGCGGGAGAAATCCCTACGAGCAGTACTTC. Amino acid sequence: CASSLVASGRNPYEQYF. The chain couples TRBV7-9 to TRBJ2-7, with 10 bases matching TRBD2. The CDR3 spans 17 residues. V shed 1 base, J shed 2 bases, and the junction held 8 bases outside the gene matches. Germline CDR1 reads SEHNR; CDR2 reads FQNEAQ (reference sequence).

The count of this clone is one. This rearrangement joins TRBV27 to TRBJ2-5, with D possibly being TRBD1 (7 bases). The CDR3 extends over 16 amino acids. V lost 2 bases and J 5 bases, leaving 18 bases between the germline ends. Germline loops: CDR1 MNHEY, CDR2 SMNVEV (reference sequence). Here the CDR3 DNA reads TGTGCCAGCAGTTTAGGTTTGGCAGGGGGGCACGAGACCCAGTACTTC. This translates into CASSLGLAGGHETQYF.

The V gene is TRBV5-1, the J gene TRBJ2-5; 10 bases map to TRBD2. Per germline, CDR1 SGHRS and CDR2 YFSETQ. This CDR3 has 19 amino acids. Trimming at V came to 0 bases and at J to 5 bases, leaving 16 bases not matched to a gene. The CDR3 loop is CASSLAFQREGRWEETQYF. The CDR3 DNA reads as TGCGCCAGCAGCTTGGCTTTCCAGCGGGAGGGCCGTTGGGAGGAGACCCAGTACTTC.

The V call is TRBV4-1, the J call TRBJ2-7; 10 bases map to TRBD2. The CDR3 runs to 15 residues. J gave up 4 bases and V 1 base, and 4 bases lay outside the gene matches. Germline CDR1 MGHRA, CDR2 YSYEKL. The CDR3 nucleotides read TGCGCCAGCAGCCAAGGGGGACTAGCGAATTACGAGCAGTACTTC. This gives the protein CASSQGGLANYEQYF.

The V and J genes are TRBV27 and TRBJ2-7; tentative D call: TRBD2 (6 bases). CDR1 and CDR2 from the germline V gene are MNHEY and SMNVEV (reference sequence). This CDR3 is built from 14 residues. Trimming stripped 0 bases from V and 7 bases from J, with 13 bases between. The CDR3 spells CASSLSRGYGEQYF. The CDR3 DNA reads as TGTGCCAGCAGTTTATCGCGGGGCTATGGAGAGCAGTACTTC.

This chain connects TRBV10-3 to TRBJ2-7; 11 nucleotides agree with TRBD2. The V and J ends lost 3 bases and 3 bases, in that order; junction bases with no gene match: 7. The CDR3 runs 16 residues. Germline V gives CDR1 ENHRY, CDR2 SYGVKD. CDR3 residues: CAISDPGLAANYEQYF. In nucleotides, the CDR3 is TGTGCCATCAGTGACCCGGGACTAGCGGCGAACTACGAGCAGTACTTC.

The chain recombines TRBV13 with TRBJ2-7, with no clear D. The V end lost 1 base, the J end lost 3 bases, and 7 bases lay between the germline ends. CDR3 length equals 13 residues. CDR1 is PRHDT, CDR2 FYEKMQ, per germline (reference sequence). This CDR3 is CASSLESHYEQYF. DNA of the CDR3: TGTGCCAGCAGCTTAGAAAGCCACTACGAGCAGTACTTC.

A single count supports this clone. Its ends do not fully match the called genes, so a read error is possible. V usage is TRBV6-1 and J usage is TRBJ2-7; tentatively, D is TRBD1 or TRBD2 (5 bases each). The CDR3 consists of 14 residues. Germline V lookup: CDR1 MNHNS, CDR2 SASEGT. CDR3 protein: CAGSSREWPYEQYF. The CDR3 DNA sequence: TGTGCCGGCAGTTCCAGGGAGTGGCCTTACGAGCAGTACTTC.

This clone appeared a single time. The chain recombines TRBV27 with TRBJ1-1; D is unresolved. CDR1 and CDR2 (germline): MNHEY, SMNVEV (reference sequence). The CDR3 covers 13 residues. The V end was cut by 3 bases, the J end by 5 bases, with 10 bases between. CDR3 region: CASSLRQGTEAFF. CDR3 in DNA: TGTGCCAGCAGTTTGCGCCAAGGGACTGAAGCTTTCTTT.

This rearrangement joins TRBV5-4 to TRBJ1-1; no firm D call. Deletions cut 1 base from V and 6 bases from J, with 7 bases between. This CDR3 has 12 amino acids. Germline V CDR1 and CDR2: SGHNT, YYREEE (reference sequence). The CDR3 DNA sequence: TGTGCCAGCAGCTTGTCCATGGCTGAAGCTTTCTTT. This sequence encodes CASSLSMAEAFF. Variable domain in full (rest from reference TRBV5-4 and TRBJ1-1): ETGVTQSPTHLIKTRGQQVTLRCSSQSGHNTVSWYQQALGQGPQFIFQYYREEENGRGNFPPRFSGLQFPNYSSELNVNALELDDSALYLCASSLSMAEAFFGQGTRLTVV.

The chain uses TRBV9 and TRBJ2-7, with TRBD2 matching 11 bases. Trimming cost V 4 bases and J 3 bases; bases outside gene matches: 3. CDR3 length equals 14 residues. CDR1 is SGDLS and CDR2 is YYNGEE in the germline V gene. The CDR3 DNA reads as TGTGCCAGCAGCCCGGGACTAGCGGACTACGAGCAGTACTTC. It translates to CASSPGLADYEQYF.

V gene TRBV29-1 combines with J gene TRBJ1-2; no clear D gene. V dropped 0 bases and J dropped 4 bases, with 6 bases sitting between them. Germline V gives CDR1 SQVTM, CDR2 ANQGSEA. There are 12 residues in the CDR3. In DNA form, the CDR3 reads TGCAGCGTTGAAGAACGTAGCTATGGCTACACCTTC. Amino acid sequence: CSVEERSYGYTF. The full variable domain, its missing parts supplied by reference TRBV29-1 and TRBJ1-2, is SAVISQKPSRDICQRGTSLTIQCQVDSQVTMMFWYRQQPGQSLTLIATANQGSEATYESGFVIDKFPISRPNLTFSTLTVSNMSPEDSSIYLCSVEERSYGYTFGSGTRLTVV.

This rearrangement joins TRBV29-1 to TRBJ2-7; D is ambiguous. The length of the CDR3 is 13 residues. CDR1 is SQVTM, CDR2 ANQGSEA, per germline. V lost 4 bases and J 2 bases, leaving 12 bases between the germline ends. The CDR3 protein is CSVVPDGTYEQYF. As DNA, the CDR3 is TGCAGCGTTGTCCCGGACGGTACCTACGAGCAGTACTTC.

This chain uses TRBV6-4 with TRBJ2-2; 11 bases agree with TRBD2. V was clipped by 5 bases and J by 2 bases; unmatched bases: 1. This CDR3 comprises 15 residues. The V gene's germline CDR1 is MRHNA and CDR2 SNTAGT. CDR3 nucleotide sequence: TGTGCCAGCAGTACTAGCGGGAGCAACACCGGGGAGCTGTTTTTT. Translating it yields CASSTSGSNTGELFF.

This clone was detected once. Other DNA sequences in this sample translate to the same CDR3. The rearrangement links TRBV27 to TRBJ2-7; TRBD1 matches 9 bases. Germline trimming cut 6 bases from V and 7 bases from J; bases unmatched to any gene: 4. Germline lookup yields CDR1 MNHEY and CDR2 SMNVEV (reference sequence). The CDR3 loop spans 12 amino acids. CDR3 DNA sequence: TGTGCCAGCAGAACAGGGGGCAAAGAGCAGTACTTC. Protein sequence: CASRTGGKEQYF.

V usage is TRBV7-7 and J usage is TRBJ2-3; 9 nucleotides line up with TRBD2. Germline V gene sequence: CDR1 SSHAT, CDR2 FNYEAQ (reference sequence). CDR3 size: 16 residues. The V segment lost 6 bases and the J segment 1 base; nucleotides outside the gene matches: 8. The CDR3 spells CASRPETSGRTDTQYF. The CDR3 DNA reads TGTGCCAGCAGACCCGAGACTAGCGGCCGCACAGATACGCAGTATTTT.

As to this clone: One end of the junction does not line up with germline, which may come from a read error. Different DNA sequences within this sample yield the same CDR3. The chain employs TRBV11-2 and TRBJ2-1, with 12 bases aligning to TRBD2. The CDR3 is 17 amino acids. The germline CDR1 and CDR2 sequences are SGHAT and FQNNGV. The CDR3 sequence: CASSLELAGGPYNEQFF. CDR3 bases: TGTGCCAGCAGCCTAGAACTAGCGGGAGGCCCCTACAATGAGCAGTTCTTC. Full variable domain (remainder filled in from reference TRBV11-2 and TRBJ2-1): EAGVAQSPRYKIIEKRQSVAFWCNPISGHATLYWYQQILGQGPKLLIQFQNNGVVDDSQLPKDRFSAERLKGVDSTLKIQPAKLEDSAVYLCASSLELAGGPYNEQFFGPGTRLTVL.

This chain uses TRBV16 with TRBJ1-5; no firm D call. The CDR3 is 13 residues long. Germline lookup yields CDR1 KGHSY and CDR2 FQNENV. Between the trimmed V and J ends, which lost 4 bases and 4 bases, there was a span of 8 bases. CDR3 loop: CASSPDDNQPQHF. CDR3 DNA: TGTGCCAGCAGCCCCGACGATAATCAGCCCCAGCATTTT.